Listed here are 12 T cell receptor beta chains from one sample, sequenced in a study of identical twins listed by TCRdb under 2016. Library creation used 5' RACE. Reads for this sample came from an Illumina HiSeq 2000. TCRdb reran the public reads through fastp at Q25 and MiXCR, keeping productive beta chains. Rows matching on CDR3 protein sequence are summarized as one entry with the most common DNA and genes. Across this sample there are about 240,000 distinct CDR3 sequences, with over 9.5% seen only once. 9% to 10% of the sample is held by the ten biggest clonotypes. The sequenced material came from memory T cells sorted from blood. The cell subset or site label, read with the paper, signifies: CD45RO+ enriched T cells. The receptors stem from a man aged 50 to 60 in good health.

Ten or more counts support this clonotype. The chain uses TRBV5-1 and TRBJ2-3, with D perhaps TRBD1 (5 bases). The CDR3 is 16 amino acids. V gave up 2 bases and J gave up 0 bases, with 13 bases separating them. Germline V gene lookup returns CDR1 SGHRS and CDR2 YFSETQ. The CDR3 here is CASSLTGVTSTDTQYF. The CDR3 DNA sequence: TGCGCCAGCAGCTTAACAGGCGTAACGAGCACAGATACGCAGTATTTT.

This clonotype has a count of ten or more. The J gene is TRBJ2-1, the V gene TRBV29-1; D not certain. The CDR3 loop spans 12 amino acids. Germline V gives CDR1 SQVTM, CDR2 ANQGSEA. The V gene lost 4 bases and the J gene lost 4 bases, with 8 bases spanning the gap. The CDR3 here is CSVASSYNEQFF. The CDR3 bases are TGCAGCGTTGCCAGTTCTTACAATGAGCAGTTCTTC.

The sample holds many counts of this clonotype. The genes are TRBV15 and TRBJ2-7; 8 bases fit TRBD1. This CDR3 region has 16 residues. CDR1 and CDR2 (germline): LNHNV, YYDKDF (reference sequence). Germline trimming cut 0 bases from V and 5 bases from J; bases unmatched to any gene: 9. CDR3 residues: CATSRDWQGAIHEQYF. DNA of the CDR3: TGTGCCACCAGCAGAGATTGGCAGGGGGCGATCCACGAGCAGTACTTC.

This clonotype has ten or more counts. The chain carries TRBV12-3 or TRBV12-4 and TRBJ2-1, with 8 bases lining up with TRBD2. The CDR3 length is 16 residues. J lost 8 bases, V lost 3 bases, and 12 bases had no gene match. CDR3 sequence reads: CASSFAGGYPGDEQFF. CDR3 nucleotide sequence: TGTGCCAGCAGTTTTGCGGGAGGCTATCCTGGGGATGAGCAGTTCTTC.

The table lists this clonotype with many counts. In nucleotides, the CDR3 is TGCGCCAGCAGCCAAGAATGGGGAGGGAATCAGCCCCAGCATTTT. This codes for CASSQEWGGNQPQHF. This chain connects TRBV4-3 to TRBJ1-5; the D is unclear. Trimming took 0 bases from V and 4 from J, leaving 10 bases between them. This CDR3 comprises 15 residues. Per the germline V gene, CDR1 is LGHNA and CDR2 is YSLEER.

This clonotype was counted at least ten times. The genes are TRBV10-3 and TRBJ2-7; tentatively, D is TRBD1 or TRBD2 (6 bases each). The CDR3 contains 11 residues. CDR1 is ENHRY and CDR2 is SYGVKD in the germline V gene. Trimming took 8 bases from V and 6 from J, leaving 11 bases between them. The CDR3 bases are TGTGCCATCTCCAGGGGAGGCGAGCAGTACTTC. Translated: CAISRGGEQYF.

The chain is built from TRBV14 and TRBJ2-7; D is unclear. CDR1 is SGHDN and CDR2 is FVKESK in the germline V gene. The CDR3 runs to 11 residues. Deletions cut 2 bases from V and 6 bases from J, with 5 bases between. The CDR3 region is CASSQWVEQYF. CDR3 nucleotides: TGTGCCAGCAGCCAATGGGTCGAGCAGTACTTC. The complete variable domain, with remaining parts taken from reference TRBV14 and TRBJ2-7, reads EAGVTQFPSHSVIEKGQTVTLRCDPISGHDNLYWYRRVMGKEIKFLLHFVKESKQDESGMPNNRFLAERTGGTYSTLKVQPAELEDSGVYFCASSQWVEQYFGPGTRLTVT.

This clonotype has ten or more counts. V and J are TRBV5-1 and TRBJ2-7; no reliable D call. Trimming removed 4 bases at V and 1 base at J, with 9 bases between. Looked up from germline, CDR1 is SGHRS and CDR2 is YFSETQ. CDR3 length equals 13 residues. The CDR3 loop is CASSDPPSYEQYF. The CDR3 DNA is TGCGCCAGCAGCGACCCGCCTTCCTACGAGCAGTACTTC.

In its sample, this clonotype was seen many times. CDR3 in DNA: TGTGCCAGCAGCCTAGACTATAATTCACCCCTCCACTTT. It encodes CASSLDYNSPLHF. The gene calls are TRBV7-9 and TRBJ1-6; D not resolved. Germline CDR1 SEHNR, CDR2 FQNEAQ (reference sequence). The ends were cut back, 5 bases at V and 3 bases at J, with 5 bases in the middle. This CDR3 comprises 13 residues.

This clonotype was picked up a small number of times. V usage is TRBV7-6 and J usage is TRBJ2-3; D unclear. V dropped 2 bases and J dropped 0 bases, with 12 bases sitting between them. The CDR3 contains 16 residues. Germline V CDR1 and CDR2: SGHVS, FNYEAQ. The CDR3 here is CASSLWARTSTDTQYF. CDR3 bases: TGTGCCAGCAGCTTATGGGCGAGAACTAGCACAGATACGCAGTATTTT.

The chain combines TRBV7-2 with TRBJ2-1; the D is unclear. CDR1 and CDR2 from the germline V gene are SGHTA and FQGNSA. CDR3 length: 12 residues. V was shortened by 3 bases and J by 7 bases, with 7 bases between the two germline ends. The CDR3 DNA reads as TGTGCCAGCAGCTTCATGGGGAATGAGCAGTTCTTC. Its translation: CASSFMGNEQFF.

This clonotype was seen more than once but under ten times. V gene TRBV29-1 combines with J gene TRBJ2-7, with a possible D match to TRBD1 (5 bases). The ends were cut back, 5 bases at V and 0 bases at J, with 8 bases in the middle. This CDR3 comprises 12 residues. Germline assignment: CDR1 SQVTM and CDR2 ANQGSEA. In DNA, the CDR3 is TGCAGCGTTTCTACAGGCTCCTACGAGCAGTACTTC. Its translation: CSVSTGSYEQYF.